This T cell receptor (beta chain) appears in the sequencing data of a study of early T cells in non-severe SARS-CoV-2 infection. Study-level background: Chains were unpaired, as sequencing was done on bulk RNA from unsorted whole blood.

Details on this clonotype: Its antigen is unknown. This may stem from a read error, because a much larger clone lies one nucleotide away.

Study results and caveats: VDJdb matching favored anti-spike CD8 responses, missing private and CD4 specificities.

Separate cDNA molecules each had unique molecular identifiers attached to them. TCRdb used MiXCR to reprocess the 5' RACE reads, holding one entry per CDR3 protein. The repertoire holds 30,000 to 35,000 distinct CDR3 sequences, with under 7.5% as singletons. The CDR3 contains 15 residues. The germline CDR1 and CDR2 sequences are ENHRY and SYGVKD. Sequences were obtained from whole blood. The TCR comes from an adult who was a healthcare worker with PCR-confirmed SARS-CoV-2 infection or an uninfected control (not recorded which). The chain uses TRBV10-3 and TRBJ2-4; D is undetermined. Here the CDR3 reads CAISEPDGRGNIRYF. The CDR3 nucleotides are TGTGCCATCAGTGAGCCGGACGGACGCGGAAACATTCGGTACTTC.